This TCR beta chain comes out of a study of T-cell reconstitution after alpha-beta-depleted transplantation in children. Study-level results: Some patients owed their high day-60 TCRbeta diversity to surviving recipient T cells and thymic progenitors.

Unique molecular identifiers featured in how the TCRbeta library was prepared. MiXCR, applied by TCRdb to the PCR reads, yields one record per CDR3 protein. The sample carries roughly 500,000 distinct CDR3 sequences, 8% to 11% recorded once. Per germline, CDR1 SEHNR and CDR2 FQNEAQ (reference sequence). This CDR3 region has 16 residues. The V gene lost 5 bases and the J gene lost 0 bases, with 11 bases spanning the gap. This clonotype was counted only a few times. No antigen is known for it. This sequence originates from a child aged 2-15 years with inherited bone marrow failure, due to receive a stem cell transplant. The chain has TRBV7-9 and TRBJ2-6; the D call may be TRBD1 or TRBD2 (5 bases each). Sequenced here: PBMCs, sampled before TCRalphabeta/CD19-depleted stem cell transplant. CDR3 DNA sequence: TGTGCCAGCAGCCTAGGGGAGTCCTCTGGGGCCAACGTCCTGACTTTC. This gives the protein CASSLGESSGANVLTF.